This is a list of T cell receptor beta chains from one sample in a study of neurological immune-mediated disorders. TCRdb re-derived calls from the 5' RACE reads in MiXCR, one entry per CDR3 protein. This sample has around 83,000 distinct CDR3 sequences, with over 12% found just once. Sequencing was done on a sample of PBMCs. These receptors originate from a woman aged 50 to 65 in good health. The CDR3 runs from the conserved cysteine through the conserved F or W. The order of the fields is V gene, J gene, clone size, D gene, CDR3 protein, CDR3 DNA. D genes are given only for firm matches. Size tells how often a clone was seen (once, few, many) or the class of an expanded clone, and some rows leave it out.

>TRBV5-1|TRBJ1-2|many|TRBD1
CASTNGGGQGAGYTF
TGCGCCAGCACCAACGGGGGTGGACAGGGCGCTGGCTACACCTTC
>TRBV5-1|TRBJ2-3|-|-
CASSSTGSSVADTQYF
TGCGCCAGCAGCTCAACCGGGAGTAGTGTTGCAGATACGCAGTATTTT
>TRBV18|TRBJ1-3|few|-
CASSPSAGPGNTIYF
TGTGCCAGCTCACCATCGGCGGGGCCTGGAAACACCATATATTTT
>TRBV15|TRBJ1-2|many|-
CATSRGAGDGYTF
TGTGCCACCAGCAGAGGTGCAGGGGACGGCTACACCTTC
>TRBV3-1|TRBJ1-4|many|-
CASSQGRTNEKLFF
TGTGCCAGCAGCCAAGGGCGGACTAATGAAAAACTGTTTTTT
>TRBV7-2|TRBJ2-2|many|-
CASSLAFLLGTGELFF
TGTGCCAGCAGCTTAGCTTTCCTACTCGGCACCGGGGAGCTGTTTTTT
>TRBV9|TRBJ2-7|many|TRBD1
CASSVDRGYEQYF
TGTGCCAGCAGCGTGGACAGGGGTTACGAGCAGTACTTC
>TRBV20-1|TRBJ1-6|many|-
CSAPPGGAQGSYNSPLHF
TGCAGTGCTCCCCCGGGGGGGGCGCAGGGCTCCTATAATTCACCCCTCCACTTT
>TRBV20-1|TRBJ1-5|many|-
CSARDPGQQPQHF
TGCAGTGCTAGAGATCCTGGGCAGCAGCCCCAGCATTTT
>TRBV20-1|TRBJ2-1|-|-
CSAPIRGIYNEQFF
TGCAGTGCCCCCATCCGGGGGATATACAATGAGCAGTTCTTC
>TRBV10-3|TRBJ2-3|many|-
CAISALGSTDTQYF
TGTGCCATCAGTGCCCTAGGGAGCACAGATACGCAGTATTTT
>TRBV20-1|TRBJ1-5|many|-
CSARSSLNQPQHF
TGCAGTGCTAGAAGCAGTCTTAATCAGCCCCAGCATTTT
>TRBV20-1|TRBJ1-2|many|-
CSARDSTNLPNYGYTF
TGCAGTGCTAGGGACAGTACGAATTTGCCTAACTATGGCTACACCTTC
>TRBV14|TRBJ2-5|many|TRBD2
CASSRSLRGDETQYF
TGTGCCAGCAGCCGGAGCCTGCGGGGGGATGAGACCCAGTACTTC
>TRBV10-3|TRBJ2-3|many|TRBD2
CAIRGTSGGADTQYF
TGTGCCATCAGGGGGACTAGCGGGGGCGCAGATACGCAGTATTTT
>TRBV20-1|TRBJ1-5|many|TRBD1
CSAKPTRDSRRPQHF
TGCAGTGCTAAACCGACCCGGGACAGCCGTCGGCCCCAGCATTTT
>TRBV9|TRBJ2-1|many|-
CASSVIGQTQFF
TGTGCCAGCAGCGTAATCGGGCAAACGCAGTTCTTC
>TRBV14|TRBJ1-6|many|-
CASSPRDFSSPLHF
TGTGCCAGCAGCCCTCGGGACTTTAGTTCACCCCTCCACTTT
>TRBV6-5|TRBJ2-7|many|-
CASGLRGPYEQYF
TGTGCCAGCGGCCTCAGGGGACCCTACGAGCAGTACTTC
>TRBV28|TRBJ2-7|many|TRBD1
CASSLGQGPSYEQYF
TGTGCCAGCAGTCTAGGACAGGGTCCTTCCTACGAGCAGTACTTC
>TRBV9|TRBJ2-1|many|TRBD2
CASTSTGLGNEQFF
TGTGCCAGCACCTCTACGGGACTAGGCAATGAGCAGTTCTTC
>TRBV5-1|TRBJ1-1|few|-
CASSLAEATEAFF
TGCGCCAGCAGCTTGGCAGAGGCGACTGAAGCTTTCTTT
>TRBV6-5|TRBJ2-1|many|TRBD2
CASSHRGGVNEQFF
TGTGCCAGCAGCCACCGGGGGGGGGTTAATGAGCAGTTCTTC
>TRBV28|TRBJ2-1|many|-
CASSLSFYNEQFF
TGTGCCAGCAGTTTATCATTCTACAATGAGCAGTTCTTC
>TRBV7-2|TRBJ2-7|many|TRBD1
CASSLSTRRQGTHEQYF
TGTGCCAGCAGCTTAAGCACGAGGAGACAGGGTACCCACGAGCAGTACTTC
>TRBV5-1|TRBJ2-3|many|TRBD2
CASSSRPGGDTQYF
TGCGCCAGCAGCTCGAGACCGGGGGGAGATACGCAGTATTTT
>TRBV20-1|TRBJ2-7|many|TRBD2
CSARKTSGYSYEQYF
TGCAGTGCTAGAAAAACTAGCGGATACTCCTACGAGCAGTACTTC
>TRBV3-1|TRBJ2-5|many|TRBD2
CASSQGSGGLRKTQYF
TGTGCCAGCAGCCAAGGGAGCGGGGGGTTGCGTAAGACCCAGTACTTC
>TRBV9|TRBJ1-2|many|-
CASTRDLKGPHYGYTF
TGTGCCAGCACCCGGGACCTAAAGGGACCACACTATGGCTACACCTTC
>TRBV5-1|TRBJ1-2|many|-
CASSSRRERTYGYTF
TGCGCCAGCAGCTCCCGCAGGGAACGGACCTATGGCTACACCTTC